These 15 T cell receptor beta chains were sequenced from one sample in a study of tumor-infiltrating lymphocytes in oesophageal squamous cell carcinoma. TCRdb itself ran the PCR reads through MiXCR, one entry per CDR3 protein. The sample lists 11,000 to 15,000 distinct CDR3 sequences; 46% were seen once. The sample consisted of blood. The receptors derive from a male donor with esophageal squamous cell carcinoma.

V gene TRBV7-3 combines with J gene TRBJ2-5; 12 positions match TRBD2. The J call could be wrong; TRBJ2-1 is a better fit for the DNA end. CDR1 is SGHTA, CDR2 FQGTGA, per germline. The CDR3 sequence is 16 residues long. CDR3 bases: TGTGCCAGCAGCTTATCCTGGACTAGCGGGAAGAATGAGCAGTTCTTC. This gives the protein CASSLSWTSGKNEQFF.

Many counts were recorded for this clonotype. The V call is TRBV11-3, the J call TRBJ2-2; 14 bases are a match to TRBD2. V was clipped by 5 bases and J by 1 base; unmatched bases: 6. The CDR3 runs to 18 residues. Germline CDR1 is SGHNT and CDR2 is YENEEA. The CDR3 DNA sequence: TGTGCCAGCAGCCCGGGACTAGCGGGAGAGGTGAACACCGGGGAGCTGTTTTTT. It is translated as CASSPGLAGEVNTGELFF. The whole variable domain, remainder taken from reference TRBV11-3 and TRBJ2-2, is EAGVVQSPRYKIIEKKQPVAFWCNPISGHNTLYWYLQNLGQGPELLIRYENEEAVDDSQLPKDRFSAERLKGVDSTLKIQPAELGDSAVYLCASSPGLAGEVNTGELFFGEGSRLTVL.

This chain links TRBV4-2 with TRBJ2-5, with D uncertain. The J call may be mistaken, given a closer DNA end match to TRBJ2-7. The CDR3 is 16 amino acids. Germline V CDR1 and CDR2: LGHNA, YNFKEQ. CDR3 protein: CASSQVHDGSTYEQYF. The DNA for the CDR3 is TGTGCCAGCAGCCAAGTACACGACGGCTCGACCTACGAGCAGTACTTC.

The V call is TRBV11-2, the J call TRBJ2-3, with a tentative D call TRBD1 (5 bases). Germline-derived CDR1 and CDR2 are SGHAT and FQNNGV. This CDR3 has 16 residues. V gave up 5 bases and J gave up 8 bases, with 23 bases separating them. The CDR3 DNA sequence: TGTGCCAGCAGCCCCCAGGGTCGTGGGCGGTATGGTACGCAGTATTTT. This gives the protein CASSPQGRGRYGTQYF.

The chain uses TRBV7-3 and TRBJ2-3; D unresolved. This CDR3 spans 13 amino acids. The V gene's germline CDR1 is SGHTA and CDR2 FQGTGA. V lost 3 bases and J lost 4, with 8 bases in between. The CDR3 reads CASSLWGADTQYF. The CDR3 DNA reads TGTGCCAGCAGCTTGTGGGGTGCAGATACGCAGTATTTT.

The chain employs TRBV28 and TRBJ2-3, with 8 nucleotides matching TRBD1. The DNA end is a closer match to TRBJ2-1, so the J assignment may be wrong. Germline V gene data show CDR1 as MDHEN and CDR2 as SYDVKM. The CDR3 covers 15 residues. The CDR3 nucleotides read TGTGCCAGCAGTCCGAGACAGGGGCTGAGGAATGAGCAGTTCTTC. Its translation is CASSPRQGLRNEQFF.

The chain links TRBV11-3 to TRBJ2-5; the D is unclear. Germline V CDR1 and CDR2: SGHNT, YENEEA. The CDR3 spans 14 residues. V lost 1 base and J 4 bases, leaving 10 bases between the germline ends. CDR3 DNA: TGTGCCAGCAGCTTAGGAATGGGCGGAGAGACCCAGTACTTC. The encoded protein is CASSLGMGGETQYF. The full variable domain, completed using reference TRBV11-3 and TRBJ2-5, is EAGVVQSPRYKIIEKKQPVAFWCNPISGHNTLYWYLQNLGQGPELLIRYENEEAVDDSQLPKDRFSAERLKGVDSTLKIQPAELGDSAVYLCASSLGMGGETQYFGPGTRLLVL.

This clonotype was picked up many times. This chain joins TRBV7-9 and TRBJ2-1, with 11 nucleotides matching TRBD2. Germline CDR1 and CDR2: SEHNR and FQNEAQ (reference sequence). This CDR3 comprises 16 residues. Trimming cost V 5 bases and J 7 bases; bases outside gene matches: 10. CDR3 sequence: CASSPSSGRAKNEQFF. Here the CDR3 DNA reads TGTGCCAGCAGCCCGAGTAGCGGGAGGGCCAAGAATGAGCAGTTCTTC.

The sample holds many counts of this clonotype. With a much larger clone just one base away, this may be a read error. The chain employs TRBV7-2 and TRBJ2-1; D ambiguous. Germline values: CDR1 SGHTA, CDR2 FQGNSA. The CDR3 totals 14 residues. Trimming shortened V by 4 bases and J by 10 bases, and 17 bases separated the two germline ends. The CDR3 DNA is TGTGCCAGCAGCTCCCCGGCAGGACCGTACGAGCAGTTCTTC. Translation gives CASSSPAGPYEQFF.

At least ten counts were recorded for this clonotype. This may come from a read error, since a much larger clone is one base off. This chain connects TRBV6-1 to TRBJ2-3; D tentatively reads TRBD1 or TRBD2 (5 bases each). CDR1 is MNHNS, CDR2 SASEGT, per germline. This CDR3 has 14 amino acids. The ends were cut back, 4 bases at V and 14 bases at J, with 22 bases in the middle. CDR3 DNA sequence: TGTGCCAGCAGTGGCTCGACAGACACCGGGGAGCTGTATTTT. Translating gives CASSGSTDTGELYF.

V is TRBV7-3 and J is TRBJ2-3, with 7 bases identical to TRBD1. After removal of 5 bases from V and 6 bases from J, the junction contained 11 bases not matched to a gene. The CDR3 runs to 15 residues. Germline CDR1 is SGHTA and CDR2 is FQGTGA. The CDR3 bases are TGTGCCAGCAGCCACTCGACAGGGAGATTGGATACGCAGTATTTT. Its translation is CASSHSTGRLDTQYF.

J is TRBJ2-3 and V is TRBV7-8; perhaps D is TRBD1 or TRBD2 (5 bases each). The end of the DNA aligns better with TRBJ2-7, so the J call may be wrong. This CDR3 contains 14 residues. CDR1 SGHVS and CDR2 FQNEAQ come from the germline V gene. The CDR3 region has the DNA TGTGCCAGCAGCCGATCGAGGGTCAGGGACGAGCAGTACTTC. The encoded protein is CASSRSRVRDEQYF.

CDR3 amino acids: CASSIDIGGDLAKNIQYF. The CDR3 DNA follows: TGTGCCAGTAGTATAGATATAGGGGGGGATCTTGCCAAAAACATTCAGTACTTC. This chain joins TRBV19 and TRBJ2-4; TRBD2 might be the D (7 bases). The CDR3 contains 18 residues. Trimming pared 0 bases from V and 1 base from J, leaving 16 bases between. The germline CDR1 and CDR2 sequences are LNHDA and SQIVND (reference sequence). Variable domain in full (rest from reference TRBV19 and TRBJ2-4): DGGITQSPKYLFRKEGQNVTLSCEQNLNHDAMYWYRQDPGQGLRLIYYSQIVNDFQKGDIAEGYSVSREKKESFPLTVTSAQKNPTAFYLCASSIDIGGDLAKNIQYFGAGTRLSVL.

In its sample, this clonotype was seen many times. The CDR3: CASSLSAYGYTF. In nucleotides, the CDR3 is TGCGCCAGCAGCTTGTCTGCCTATGGCTACACCTTC. This rearrangement joins TRBV5-1 to TRBJ1-2; D unresolved. The length of the CDR3 is 12 residues. CDR1 and CDR2 from the germline V gene are SGHRS and YFSETQ. V was trimmed by 1 base and J by 4 bases, leaving 5 bases between them.

With respect to this clonotype: In this CDR3 the conserved last residue, phenylalanine or tryptophan, is missing, so a read error is likely. No DNA is shown, since the ends of the CDR3 on it are uncertain; the CDR3 is the one TCRdb lists. The V and J genes are TRBV3-1 and TRBJ2-6; the table's D gene call, TRBD2, was not cross checked with the DNA. Termini included, the CDR3 measures 12 amino acids. From germline, CDR1 is LGHDT and CDR2 YNNKEL (reference sequence). The chain's CDR3 is CASSHFLGLAGV.